The clone carrying this T cell receptor (beta chain) was counted between two and nine times. Antigen specificity is unknown. CDR1 is SGHDT, CDR2 YYEEEE, per germline. V trimming: 4 bases; J trimming: 9 bases; junction bases outside the gene matches: 7. This CDR3 has 14 residues. All donors comprised healthy Caucasians. Template switching added a universal primer binding site, and final cDNA carried unique molecular identifiers. TCRdb analysed the 5' RACE reads with MiXCR anew, one entry per CDR3 protein. The sample shows a few hundred thousand distinct CDR3 sequences, over 9.5% of them seen only once. This record comes from a study of identical twins. The study, taken as a whole, reports: In cord blood, abundant beta clonotypes had fewer insertions; memory showed no trend. Models underestimated out-of-frame TCR alpha sharing in monozygotic twins.

The sequence was obtained from a man aged 50 to 59 in good health. Sequenced input: memory T cells sorted from blood. The chain recombines TRBV5-6 with TRBJ2-3, with TRBD1 matching over 11 bases. CDR3 sequence: CASSLGQGDYTQYF. Here the CDR3 DNA reads TGTGCCAGCAGCCTGGGACAGGGGGATTACACGCAGTATTTT.